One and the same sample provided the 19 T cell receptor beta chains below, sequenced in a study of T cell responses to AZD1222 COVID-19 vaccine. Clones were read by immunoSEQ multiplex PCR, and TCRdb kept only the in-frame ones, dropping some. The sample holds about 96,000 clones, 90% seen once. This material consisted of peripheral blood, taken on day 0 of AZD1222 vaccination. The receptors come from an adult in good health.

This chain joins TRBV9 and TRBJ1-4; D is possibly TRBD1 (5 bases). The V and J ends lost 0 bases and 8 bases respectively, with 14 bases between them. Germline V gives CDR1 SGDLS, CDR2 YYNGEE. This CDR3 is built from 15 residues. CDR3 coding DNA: TGTGCCAGCAGCGTAGGGATTGAGAGGGGCGAAAAACTGTTTTTT. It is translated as CASSVGIERGEKLFF.

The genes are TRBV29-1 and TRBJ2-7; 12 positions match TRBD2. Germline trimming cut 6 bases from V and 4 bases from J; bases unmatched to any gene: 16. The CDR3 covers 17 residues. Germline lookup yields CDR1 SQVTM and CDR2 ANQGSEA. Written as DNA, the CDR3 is TGCAGCGTCACTAGCCTCGCCTGGACTAGCGGGATGTACGAGCAGTACTTC. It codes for CSVTSLAWTSGMYEQYF.

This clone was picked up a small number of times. The CDR3 protein is CASRSRQANQPQHF. Here the CDR3 DNA reads TGTGCCAGCCGGTCCCGGCAGGCAAATCAGCCCCAGCATTTT. V and J are TRBV28 and TRBJ1-5, with D unclear. V lost 8 bases and J lost 4, with 15 bases in between. Germline CDR1 and CDR2: MDHEN and SYDVKM. CDR3 length equals 14 residues.

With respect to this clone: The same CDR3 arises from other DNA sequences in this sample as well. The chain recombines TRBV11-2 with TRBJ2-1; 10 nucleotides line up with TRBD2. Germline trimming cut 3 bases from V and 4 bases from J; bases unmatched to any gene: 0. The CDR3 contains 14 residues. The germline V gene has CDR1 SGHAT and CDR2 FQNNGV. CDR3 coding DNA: TGTGCCAGCAGCTTGACTAGCGGGTACAATGAGCAGTTCTTC. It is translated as CASSLTSGYNEQFF.

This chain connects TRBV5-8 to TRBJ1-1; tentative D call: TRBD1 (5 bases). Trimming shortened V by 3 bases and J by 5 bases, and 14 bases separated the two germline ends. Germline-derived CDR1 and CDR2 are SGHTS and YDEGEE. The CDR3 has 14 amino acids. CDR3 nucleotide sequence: TGTGCCAGCAGCTGGGGGGACGATATGACTGAAGCTTTCTTT. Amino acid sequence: CASSWGDDMTEAFF.

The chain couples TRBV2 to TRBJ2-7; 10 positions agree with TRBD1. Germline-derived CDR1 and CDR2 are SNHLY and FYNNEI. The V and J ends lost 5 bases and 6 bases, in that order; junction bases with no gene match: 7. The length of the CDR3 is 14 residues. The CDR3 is CASSSRQGALEQYF. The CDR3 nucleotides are TGTGCCAGCAGTTCACGACAGGGGGCCCTCGAGCAGTACTTC.

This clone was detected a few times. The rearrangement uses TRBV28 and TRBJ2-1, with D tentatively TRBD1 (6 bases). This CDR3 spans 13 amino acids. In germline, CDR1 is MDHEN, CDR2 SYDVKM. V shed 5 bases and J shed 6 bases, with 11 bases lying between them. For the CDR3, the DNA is TGTGCCAGCAGTCTACAGGGTTTCAATGAGCAGTTCTTC. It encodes CASSLQGFNEQFF.

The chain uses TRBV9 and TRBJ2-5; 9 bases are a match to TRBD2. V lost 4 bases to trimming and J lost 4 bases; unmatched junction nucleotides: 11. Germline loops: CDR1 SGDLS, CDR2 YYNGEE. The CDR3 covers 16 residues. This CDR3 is CASSSLGAGGGETQYF. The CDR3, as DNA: TGTGCCAGCAGCTCCCTGGGGGCGGGAGGGGGAGAGACCCAGTACTTC.

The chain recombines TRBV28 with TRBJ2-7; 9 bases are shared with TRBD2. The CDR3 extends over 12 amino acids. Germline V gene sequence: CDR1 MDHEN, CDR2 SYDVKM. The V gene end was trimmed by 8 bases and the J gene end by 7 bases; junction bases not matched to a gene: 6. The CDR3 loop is CASWELAGEQYF. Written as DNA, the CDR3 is TGTGCCAGCTGGGAGCTAGCGGGAGAGCAGTACTTC.

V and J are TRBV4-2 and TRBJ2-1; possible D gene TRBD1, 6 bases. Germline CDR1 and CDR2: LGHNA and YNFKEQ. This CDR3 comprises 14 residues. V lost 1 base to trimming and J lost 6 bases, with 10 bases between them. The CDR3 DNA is TGTGCCAGCAGCCAAGGGGACACGGCCAATGAGCAGTTCTTC. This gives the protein CASSQGDTANEQFF.

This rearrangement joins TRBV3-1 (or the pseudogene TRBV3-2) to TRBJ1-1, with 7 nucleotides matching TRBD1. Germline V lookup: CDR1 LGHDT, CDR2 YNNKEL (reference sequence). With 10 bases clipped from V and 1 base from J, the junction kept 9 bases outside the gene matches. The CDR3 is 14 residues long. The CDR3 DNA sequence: TGTGCCACCCAGGGGGTGAGTAGGAACACTGAAGCTTTCTTT. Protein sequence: CATQGVSRNTEAFF.

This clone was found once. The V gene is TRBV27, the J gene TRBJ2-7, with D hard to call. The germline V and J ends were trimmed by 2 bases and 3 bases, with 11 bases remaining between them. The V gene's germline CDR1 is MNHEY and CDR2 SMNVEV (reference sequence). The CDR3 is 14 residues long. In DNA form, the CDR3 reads TGTGCCAGCAGTTTAGAGACCCGACGCTACGAGCAGTACTTC. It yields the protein CASSLETRRYEQYF.

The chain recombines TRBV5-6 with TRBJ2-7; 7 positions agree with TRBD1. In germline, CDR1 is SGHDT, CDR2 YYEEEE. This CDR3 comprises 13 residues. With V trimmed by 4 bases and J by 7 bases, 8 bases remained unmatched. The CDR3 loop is CASSRTGVREQYF. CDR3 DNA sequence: TGTGCCAGCAGCAGAACAGGGGTCAGGGAGCAGTACTTC.

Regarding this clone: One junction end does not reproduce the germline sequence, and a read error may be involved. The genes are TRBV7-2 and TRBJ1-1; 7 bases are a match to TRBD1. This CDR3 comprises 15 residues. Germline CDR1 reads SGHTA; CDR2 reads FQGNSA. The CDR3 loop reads CASSPNQGVALESFF. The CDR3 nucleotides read TGTGCCAGCAGCCCCAACCAGGGGGTAGCCCTTGAATCTTTCTTT.

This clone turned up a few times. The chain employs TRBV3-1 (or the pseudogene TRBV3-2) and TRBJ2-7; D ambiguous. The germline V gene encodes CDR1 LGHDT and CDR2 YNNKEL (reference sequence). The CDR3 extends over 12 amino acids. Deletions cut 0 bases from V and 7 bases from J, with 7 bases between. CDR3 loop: CASSQDPGEQYF. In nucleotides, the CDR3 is TGTGCCAGCAGCCAAGATCCCGGGGAGCAGTACTTC.

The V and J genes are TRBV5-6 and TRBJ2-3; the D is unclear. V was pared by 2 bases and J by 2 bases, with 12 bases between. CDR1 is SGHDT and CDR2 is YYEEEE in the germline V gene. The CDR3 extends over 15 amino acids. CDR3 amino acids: CASSFVGISTDTQYF. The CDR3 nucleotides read TGTGCCAGCAGCTTCGTAGGGATTTCCACAGATACGCAGTATTTT.

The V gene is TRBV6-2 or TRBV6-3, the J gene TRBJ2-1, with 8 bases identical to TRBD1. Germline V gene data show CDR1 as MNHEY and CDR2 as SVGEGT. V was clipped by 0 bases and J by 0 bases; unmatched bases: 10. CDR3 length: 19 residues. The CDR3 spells CASSYSGRGPRSSYNEQFF. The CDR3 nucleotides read TGTGCCAGCAGTTACTCTGGCAGGGGGCCACGAAGCTCCTACAATGAGCAGTTCTTC.

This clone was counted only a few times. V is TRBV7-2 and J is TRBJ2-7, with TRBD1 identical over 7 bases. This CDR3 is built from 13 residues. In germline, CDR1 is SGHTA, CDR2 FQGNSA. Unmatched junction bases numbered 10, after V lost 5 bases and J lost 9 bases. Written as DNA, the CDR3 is TGTGCCAGCAGCCCAGGGGGAATCCAACCGCAGTACTTC. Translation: CASSPGGIQPQYF.

The DNA of the CDR3 is TGCAGCGCAGCTGTGATCGGGGCCGCCCGGTCGGGCGAGCAGTACTTC. Protein sequence: CSAAVIGAARSGEQYF. This rearrangement joins TRBV29-1 to TRBJ2-7; D may correspond to TRBD1 or TRBD2 (5 bases each). V was shortened by 7 bases and J by 6 bases, with 28 bases between the two germline ends. The CDR3 totals 16 residues. Germline-derived CDR1 and CDR2 are SQVTM and ANQGSEA.